This T cell receptor (beta chain) was retrieved from a study of shared clonotypes between healthy human individuals. Naive CD8 isolation took CD45RO-negative cells positively selected for CCR7 and excluded terminally differentiated effector memory CD45RA+ cells. The authors loaded about 200 ng DNA, some 32,000 T cell genomes, into sorted-subset replicate PCRs. Clones were read by immunoSEQ multiplex PCR, and TCRdb kept only the in-frame ones, dropping some. The table lists 800,000 or so clones, about 96% of them singletons, with less than 0.25% in the top ten. The CDR3 totals 11 residues. Between the trimmed V and J ends, which lost 0 bases and 9 bases, there was a span of 6 bases. Germline V gene data show CDR1 as DFQATT and CDR2 as SNEGSKA (reference sequence).

Source material: naive CD8+ T cells sorted from blood. The receptor comes from a man aged 30-40 years in good health. The chain is built from TRBV20-1 and TRBJ2-1; D unresolved. This chain's CDR3 is CSARDLPEQFF. CDR3 DNA: TGCAGTGCTAGAGATCTACCTGAGCAGTTCTTC.